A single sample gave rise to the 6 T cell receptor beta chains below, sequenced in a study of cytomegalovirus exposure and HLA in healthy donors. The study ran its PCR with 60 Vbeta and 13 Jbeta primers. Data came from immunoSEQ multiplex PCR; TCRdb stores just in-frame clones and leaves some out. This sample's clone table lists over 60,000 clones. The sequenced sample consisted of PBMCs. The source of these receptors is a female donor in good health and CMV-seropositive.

CDR3 sequence: CASSHPSDNSPLHF. CDR3 in DNA: TGTGCCAGCAGTCACCCCTCGGATAATTCACCCCTCCACTTT. V usage is TRBV25-1 and J usage is TRBJ1-6, with D hard to call. Germline CDR1 MGHDK, CDR2 SYGVNS. Trimming cost V 5 bases and J 5 bases, with 10 bases left between them. The CDR3 runs 14 residues.

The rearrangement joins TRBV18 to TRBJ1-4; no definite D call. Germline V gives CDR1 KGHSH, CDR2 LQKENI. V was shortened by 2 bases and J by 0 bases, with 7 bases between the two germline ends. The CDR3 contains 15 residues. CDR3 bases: TGTGCCAGCTCACCAAAGAGAACAACTAATGAAAAACTGTTTTTT. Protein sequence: CASSPKRTTNEKLFF.

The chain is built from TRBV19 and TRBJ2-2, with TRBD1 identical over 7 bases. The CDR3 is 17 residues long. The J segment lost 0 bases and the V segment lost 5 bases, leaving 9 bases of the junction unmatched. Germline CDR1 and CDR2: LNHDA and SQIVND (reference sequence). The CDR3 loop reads CASSSPPDRANTGELFF. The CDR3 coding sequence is TGTGCCAGTAGTTCCCCTCCTGACAGGGCGAACACCGGGGAGCTGTTTTTT.

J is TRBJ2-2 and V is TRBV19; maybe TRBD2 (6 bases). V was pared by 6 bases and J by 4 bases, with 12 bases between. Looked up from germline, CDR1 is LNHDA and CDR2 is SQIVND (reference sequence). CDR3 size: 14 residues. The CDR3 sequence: CASRGRGGTGELFF. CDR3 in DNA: TGTGCCAGTAGAGGGCGGGGAGGCACCGGGGAGCTGTTTTTT.

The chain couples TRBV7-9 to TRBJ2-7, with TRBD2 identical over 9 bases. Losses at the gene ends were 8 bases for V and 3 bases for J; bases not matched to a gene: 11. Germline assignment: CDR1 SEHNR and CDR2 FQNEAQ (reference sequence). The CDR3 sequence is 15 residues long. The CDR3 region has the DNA TGTGCCAGCGGGTCGACTAGCGGAATATTCTACGAGCAGTACTTC. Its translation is CASGSTSGIFYEQYF.

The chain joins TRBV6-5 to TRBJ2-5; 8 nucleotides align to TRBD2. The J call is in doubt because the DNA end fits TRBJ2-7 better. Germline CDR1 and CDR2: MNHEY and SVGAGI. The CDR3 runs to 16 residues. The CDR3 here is CASSYSFAGGTYEQYF. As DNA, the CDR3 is TGTGCCAGCAGTTACTCCTTTGCGGGAGGTACCTACGAGCAGTACTTC.